This is a list of T cell receptor beta chains from one sample in a study of blood T cell repertoires in COVID-19. TCRdb's copy holds only in-frame clones and misses some; the assay was immunoSEQ multiplex PCR. This table holds over 65,000 clones, roughly 79% found once. The sample taken for sequencing was peripheral blood. These receptors all stem from an elderly man with acute or convalescent COVID-19. CDR3s include the opening cysteine and the closing phenylalanine or tryptophan. A D gene is named only where the DNA matches it firmly. Clone size is shown for a subset of rows, as once, few, many or a class of expanded clone.

CDR3 DNA	CDR3 protein	J gene	clone size	D gene	V gene
TGTGCCAGCAGCCTTGGGACTAGCGGGAGCAATGAGCAGTTCTTC	CASSLGTSGSNEQFF	TRBJ2-1	once	TRBD2	TRBV3-1/TRBV3-2
TGTGCTAGTGGTTGGAACCCAACCGGGACAGGGTACACCGGGGAGCTGTTTTTT	CASGWNPTGTGYTGELFF	TRBJ2-2	.	TRBD1	TRBV12-5
TGCGCCAGCAGCTTTGAGGGATACACTGAAGCTTTCTTT	CASSFEGYTEAFF	TRBJ1-1	.	.	TRBV5-1
TGTGCCAGCAGTTTTCAACAGGGTGGCACTGAAGCTTTCTTT	CASSFQQGGTEAFF	TRBJ1-1	.	.	TRBV27
TGTGCCAGCAGCAGCTCGCAGGGCGCCGCCTATGGCTACACCTTC	CASSSSQGAAYGYTF	TRBJ1-2	.	.	TRBV7-9
TGTGCCAGCAGTCCCAGGGCCGAATCATCTGAAGCTTTCTTT	CASSPRAESSEAFF	TRBJ1-1	.	.	TRBV2
TGCGCCAGCAGCTTAGGCGGGGCCCCATCCTACAATGAGCAGTTCTTC	CASSLGGAPSYNEQFF	TRBJ2-1	.	.	TRBV5-1
TGTGCCAGCAGGCCCCTAGTAGAGGGAAATAATTCACCCCTCCACTTT	CASRPLVEGNNSPLHF	TRBJ1-6	.	.	TRBV28
TGTGCCATCAGACTTAACGGGGGAAACACCATATATTTT	CAIRLNGGNTIYF	TRBJ1-3	few	.	TRBV10-3
TGTGCCAGCAGCTCGGGACTAGCGGGAGGACTTCGGACAGAGACCCAGTACTTC	CASSSGLAGGLRTETQYF	TRBJ2-5	.	TRBD2	TRBV7-8
TGTGCCTGGAGTGTGCGGGTAGGTGAGCAGTTCTTC	CAWSVRVGEQFF	TRBJ2-1	.	.	TRBV30
TGTGCCAGCAGCCAGTGGACAGGGAGAACTGAAGCTTTCTTT	CASSQWTGRTEAFF	TRBJ1-1	.	TRBD1	TRBV14
TGTGCCAGCAGTTTCCTCCCCGGGACAGGGGAGGATGGCTACACCTTC	CASSFLPGTGEDGYTF	TRBJ1-2	.	TRBD1	TRBV27
TGTGCCAGTGGAGCGGCGGGAGTCTACGAGCAGTACTTC	CASGAAGVYEQYF	TRBJ2-7	.	TRBD2	TRBV6-6
TGCGCCAGCAGCTTCCAGGGCGCGAACACCGGGGAGCTGTTTTTT	CASSFQGANTGELFF	TRBJ2-2	.	.	TRBV5-1
TGTGCCAGCAGTTCTACCGCGACAGGGGGAAAGCTAACTGAAGCTTTCTTT	CASSSTATGGKLTEAFF	TRBJ1-1	.	TRBD1	TRBV28
TGTGCCAGCAGTTACGACAGCTCTGGAAACACCATATATTTT	CASSYDSSGNTIYF	TRBJ1-3	once	.	TRBV6-5
TGTGCCAGCAGGAGGCTCGGGACTAGTCGCTACAATGAGCAGTTCTTC	CASRRLGTSRYNEQFF	TRBJ2-1	.	TRBD2	TRBV28
TGTGCCAGCAAAACTGACAGGTTCTCCTACGAGCAGTACTTC	CASKTDRFSYEQYF	TRBJ2-7	.	.	TRBV28
TGTGCCAGCAGTTTGAGGCAGGGGTCCTACGAGCAGTACTTC	CASSLRQGSYEQYF	TRBJ2-7	.	.	TRBV28
TGCAGTGCTAGTCCCCCTAGCGGGAGAACAGATACGCAGTATTTT	CSASPPSGRTDTQYF	TRBJ2-3	.	TRBD2	TRBV20-1
TGTGCCAGTATGGGGACTAGCGGGAGGTGGAATGAGCAGTTCTTC	CASMGTSGRWNEQFF	TRBJ2-1	.	TRBD2	TRBV19
TGTGCCAGCAGCTCCCAGGGGGCCGGGGAGCTGTTTTTT	CASSSQGAGELFF	TRBJ2-2	.	TRBD1	TRBV5-5
TGCGCCAGCAGCTTGGAGGGGAACTATGGCTACACCTTC	CASSLEGNYGYTF	TRBJ1-2	once	.	TRBV5-1
TGTGCCAGCAGCCGCGTCGGAGGCGGGAGGGTTTCCTACAATGAGCAGTTCTTC	CASSRVGGGRVSYNEQFF	TRBJ2-1	few	TRBD2	TRBV7-9
TGTGCCAGCAGCTCCCGCGCGGCGGCTAATGAAAAACTGTTTTTT	CASSSRAAANEKLFF	TRBJ1-4	few	.	TRBV7-6
TGTGCCAGCAGCCAAGATCGAGCGGGAATCTACAATGAGCAGTTCTTC	CASSQDRAGIYNEQFF	TRBJ2-1	.	TRBD2	TRBV3-1/TRBV3-2
TGTGCCAGCAGTGATCCCCCGGGTTTGATGTTTTTT	CASSDPPGLMFF	TRBJ1-4	.	.	TRBV2
TGTGCCAGCAGTGAAGTAAGGGGTTTGGGAAACACCATATATTTT	CASSEVRGLGNTIYF	TRBJ1-3	.	.	TRBV6-1
TGTGCCAGCAGCCCCGAGGGGACTAGCGCAAACATTCAGTACTTC	CASSPEGTSANIQYF	TRBJ2-4	once	TRBD2	TRBV7-2
TGTGCCAGCAGCTTAGAGAGGGGAGGAGCACTAGAGCAGTTCTTC	CASSLERGGALEQFF	TRBJ2-1	.	.	TRBV11-2
TGCGCCAGCAGTGAGCTGGGTAGCGGTACATACAATGAGCAGTTCTTC	CASSELGSGTYNEQFF	TRBJ2-1	.	.	TRBV10-2
TGCAGTGCTAGAGTTGACACTAGAGCTTTCTTT	CSARVDTRAFF	TRBJ1-1	once	.	TRBV20-1
TGTGCCAGCTCACCTCCTAGCGGGAGTAGGAGCACAGATACGCAGTATTTT	CASSPPSGSRSTDTQYF	TRBJ2-3	.	TRBD2	TRBV18
TGCGCCAGCAGCCAAAAGACAGGGGGCTCCTACAATGAGCAGTTCTTC	CASSQKTGGSYNEQFF	TRBJ2-1	.	TRBD1	TRBV4-3
TGTGCCAGCAGCTTCCCGAATGAAAAACTGTTTTTT	CASSFPNEKLFF	TRBJ1-4	.	.	TRBV7-2
TGTGCCAGCAGCTTAGCCGCGCAAGGCAATCAGCCCCAGCATTTT	CASSLAAQGNQPQHF	TRBJ1-5	.	.	TRBV7-2
TGTGCCAGCAACCGGGGGGGAGGAAACACCATATATTTT	CASNRGGGNTIYF	TRBJ1-3	.	.	TRBV3-1/TRBV3-2
TGTGCCAGCAGTTTATTGAAATCGGGGGGGGCGAGCAATCAGCCCCAGCATTTT	CASSLLKSGGASNQPQHF	TRBJ1-5	.	.	TRBV27
TGTGCCAGCAGGGACAGGGCATATAACTATGGCTACACCTTC	CASRDRAYNYGYTF	TRBJ1-2	.	TRBD1	TRBV2
TGTGCCAGCAGCTTAGGTAGCGTTATCCAAGAGACCCAGTACTTC	CASSLGSVIQETQYF	TRBJ2-5	.	.	TRBV7-9
TGTGCCAGCAGCTATGGACAGCCGAACACTGAAGCTTTCTTT	CASSYGQPNTEAFF	TRBJ1-1	.	.	TRBV7-3
TGTGCCAGCAGCCGACAACACGCCACAGATACGCAGTATTTT	CASSRQHATDTQYF	TRBJ2-3	few	.	TRBV5-6
TGTGCCACCCGCCCTAGAAAAGAGGGAGATACGCAGTATTTT	CATRPRKEGDTQYF	TRBJ2-3	.	.	TRBV19
TGTGCCAGCAGTTCCTTGGGAGGATACAATGAGCAGTTCTTC	CASSSLGGYNEQFF	TRBJ2-1	.	.	TRBV11-2
TGTGCCAGCAGGCTGGACAGGGGGCGTACCGGGGAGCTGTTTTTT	CASRLDRGRTGELFF	TRBJ2-2	.	TRBD1	TRBV6-5
TGTGCCAGCAGCTTAGCTCCCGCGACAGGGGAGTCAGGAGGCTACACCTTC	CASSLAPATGESGGYTF	TRBJ1-2	.	TRBD1	TRBV7-8
TGTGCCAGCAGGGGTTGGGAGTACGGAGACACCATATATTTT	CASRGWEYGDTIYF	TRBJ1-3	.	.	TRBV21-1